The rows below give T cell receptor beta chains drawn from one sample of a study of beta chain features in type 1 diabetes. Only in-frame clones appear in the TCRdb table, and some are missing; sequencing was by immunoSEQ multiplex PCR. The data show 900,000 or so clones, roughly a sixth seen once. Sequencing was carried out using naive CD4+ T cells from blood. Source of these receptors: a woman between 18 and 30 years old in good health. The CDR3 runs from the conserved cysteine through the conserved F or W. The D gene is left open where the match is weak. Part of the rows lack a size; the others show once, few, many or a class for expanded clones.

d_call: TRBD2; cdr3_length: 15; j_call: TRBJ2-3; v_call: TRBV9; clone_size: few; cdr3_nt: TGTGCCAGCAGCGGGGCTAGCGGGAGTGCAGATACGCAGTATTTT; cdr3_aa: CASSGASGSADTQYF
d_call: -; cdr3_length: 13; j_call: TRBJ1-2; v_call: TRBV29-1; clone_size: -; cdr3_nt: TGCAGCGTTGAGTCATCCCCAAGGGATGGCTACACCTTC; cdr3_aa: CSVESSPRDGYTF
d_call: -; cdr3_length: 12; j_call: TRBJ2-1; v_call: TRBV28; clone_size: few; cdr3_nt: TGTGCCAGCAGTTTAGAGGGGTCGTACCAGTTCTTC; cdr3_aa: CASSLEGSYQFF
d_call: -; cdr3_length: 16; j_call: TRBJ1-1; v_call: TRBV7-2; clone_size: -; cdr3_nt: TGTGCCAGCAGCTTGAGTCCGGGACTGGGAAACACTGAAGCTTTCTTT; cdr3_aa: CASSLSPGLGNTEAFF
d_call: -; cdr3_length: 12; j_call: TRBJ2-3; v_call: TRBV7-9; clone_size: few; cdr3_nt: TGTGCCAGCAGCCCAACGACAGATACGCAGTATTTT; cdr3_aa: CASSPTTDTQYF
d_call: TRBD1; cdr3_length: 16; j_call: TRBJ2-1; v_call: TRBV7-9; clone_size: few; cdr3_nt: TGTGCCAGCAGCTTCGACCGGGACAGGCCTTACAATGAGCAGTTCTTC; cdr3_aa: CASSFDRDRPYNEQFF
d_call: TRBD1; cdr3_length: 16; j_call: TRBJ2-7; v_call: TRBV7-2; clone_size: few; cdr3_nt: TGTGCCAGCAGCATACGACAGGGGGCCTTCTCCTACGAGCAGTACTTC; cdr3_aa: CASSIRQGAFSYEQYF
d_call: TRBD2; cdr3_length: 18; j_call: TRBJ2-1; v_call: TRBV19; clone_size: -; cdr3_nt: TGTGCCAGCCCTATGAGGGGTTCTCGTCCACTAGCGGAAATTGAGCAGTTCTTC; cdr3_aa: CASPMRGSRPLAEIEQFF
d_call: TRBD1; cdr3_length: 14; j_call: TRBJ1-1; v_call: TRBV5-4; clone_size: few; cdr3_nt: TGTGCCAGCAGCAGCACCGGGACAGCTTATGAAGCTTTCTTT; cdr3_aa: CASSSTGTAYEAFF
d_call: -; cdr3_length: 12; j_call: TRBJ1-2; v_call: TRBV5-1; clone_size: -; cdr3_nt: TGCGCCAGCAGCTTGGAGCAGGGCGGCTACACCTTC; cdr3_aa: CASSLEQGGYTF
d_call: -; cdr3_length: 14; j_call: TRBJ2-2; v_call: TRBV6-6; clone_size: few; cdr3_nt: TGTGCCAGCAGGGGCGGGACGAACACCGGGGAGCTGTTTTTT; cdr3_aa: CASRGGTNTGELFF
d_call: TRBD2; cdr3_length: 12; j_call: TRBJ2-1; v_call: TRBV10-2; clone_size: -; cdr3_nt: TGCGCCAGCAGTACCGGGACTATTCCCCCGTTCTTC; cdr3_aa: CASSTGTIPPFF
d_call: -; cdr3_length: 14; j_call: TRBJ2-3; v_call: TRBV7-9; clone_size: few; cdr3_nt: TGTGCCAGCAGCCGCCTTCACCGAAAAGATACGCAGTATTTT; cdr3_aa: CASSRLHRKDTQYF
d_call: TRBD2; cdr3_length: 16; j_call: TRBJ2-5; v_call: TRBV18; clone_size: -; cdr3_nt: TGTGCCAGCTCAAGCAAACTAGCGGGAGTTGGAGAGACCCAGTACTTC; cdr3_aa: CASSSKLAGVGETQYF
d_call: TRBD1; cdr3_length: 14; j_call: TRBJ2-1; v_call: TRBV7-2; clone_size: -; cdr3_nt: TGTGCCAGCAGCTTACGAGGGGGCGAGTATGAGCAGTTCTTC; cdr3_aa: CASSLRGGEYEQFF
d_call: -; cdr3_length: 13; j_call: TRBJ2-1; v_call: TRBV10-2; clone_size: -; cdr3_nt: TGCGCCAGCAGTTTTTGGGGGTACAATGAGCAGTTCTTC; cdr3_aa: CASSFWGYNEQFF
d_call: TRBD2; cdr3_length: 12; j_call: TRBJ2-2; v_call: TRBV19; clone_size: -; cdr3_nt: TGTGCCAGTAGCCAAGGGACTAGAACCCTGTTTTTT; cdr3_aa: CASSQGTRTLFF
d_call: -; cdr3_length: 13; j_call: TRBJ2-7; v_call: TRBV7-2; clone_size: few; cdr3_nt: TGTGCCAGCAGCTTCACAGGGGAGGGTAGGCAGTACTTC; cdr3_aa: CASSFTGEGRQYF
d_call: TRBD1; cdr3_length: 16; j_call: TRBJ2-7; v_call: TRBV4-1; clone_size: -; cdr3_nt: TGCGCCAGCAGCCAGGGTTGGGGACAGGGGATCTACGAGCAGTACTTC; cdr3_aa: CASSQGWGQGIYEQYF
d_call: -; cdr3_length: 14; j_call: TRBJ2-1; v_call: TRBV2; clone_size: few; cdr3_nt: TGTGCCAGCAGGGAGGGACTGCTTCGTGGTGAGCAGTTCTTC; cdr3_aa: CASREGLLRGEQFF
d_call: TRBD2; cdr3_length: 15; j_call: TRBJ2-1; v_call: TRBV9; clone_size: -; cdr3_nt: TGTGCCAGCAGCGTAGTCGGTAGCGGGAGCAATGAGCAGTTCTTC; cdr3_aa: CASSVVGSGSNEQFF
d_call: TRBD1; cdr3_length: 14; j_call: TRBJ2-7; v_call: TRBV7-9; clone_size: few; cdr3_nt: TGTGCCAGCAGCTTCGGACAGGGATTTTACGAGCAGTACTTC; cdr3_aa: CASSFGQGFYEQYF
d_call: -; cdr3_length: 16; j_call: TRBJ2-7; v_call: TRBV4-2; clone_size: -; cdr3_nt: TGTGCCAGCAGCCAAGTATCCCCCGCTAGCCGGTACGAGCAGTACTTC; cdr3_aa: CASSQVSPASRYEQYF
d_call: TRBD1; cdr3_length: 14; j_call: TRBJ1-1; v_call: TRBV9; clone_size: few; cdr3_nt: TGTGCCAGCAGCGTAGTGTCAGGGGGCACTGAAGCTTTCTTT; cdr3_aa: CASSVVSGGTEAFF
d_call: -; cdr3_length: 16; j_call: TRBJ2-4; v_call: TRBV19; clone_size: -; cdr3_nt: TGTGCCAGTAGTACAGGGTACCTTTTAGCCAAAAACATTCAGTACTTC; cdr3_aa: CASSTGYLLAKNIQYF
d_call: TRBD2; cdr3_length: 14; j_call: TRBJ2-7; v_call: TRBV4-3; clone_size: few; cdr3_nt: TGCGCCAGCAGCCAAGATCTGGGGGGGTCCGAGCAGTACTTC; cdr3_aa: CASSQDLGGSEQYF
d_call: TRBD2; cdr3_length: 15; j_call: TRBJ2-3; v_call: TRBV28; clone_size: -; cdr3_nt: TGTGCCAGCGGGACCCGGACTAGCGGGGGAGATACGCAGTATTTT; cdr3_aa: CASGTRTSGGDTQYF
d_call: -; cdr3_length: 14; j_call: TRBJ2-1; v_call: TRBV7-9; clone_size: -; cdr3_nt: TGTGCCAGCCTGGGGGGCCTGACTTACAATGAGCAGTTCTTC; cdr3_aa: CASLGGLTYNEQFF
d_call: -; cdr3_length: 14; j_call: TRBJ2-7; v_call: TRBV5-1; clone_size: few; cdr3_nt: TGCGCCAGCAGCTTGGAACCGGGGGCCTACGAGCAGTACTTC; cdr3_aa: CASSLEPGAYEQYF
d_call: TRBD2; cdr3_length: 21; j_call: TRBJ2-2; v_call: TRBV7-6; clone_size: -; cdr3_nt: TGTGCCAGCAGCTTAGCGTCCGGGCCTAGCGGGAGGGCCCAGGACACCGGGGAGCTGTTTTTT; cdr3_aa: CASSLASGPSGRAQDTGELFF
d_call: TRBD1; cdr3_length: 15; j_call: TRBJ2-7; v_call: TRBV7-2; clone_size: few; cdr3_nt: TGTGCCAGCAGCTTAGTCCGGGACAGGTCCTACGAGCAGTACTTC; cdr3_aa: CASSLVRDRSYEQYF
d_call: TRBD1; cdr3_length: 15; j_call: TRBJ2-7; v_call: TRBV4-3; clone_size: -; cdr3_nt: TGCGCCAGCAGCCAAGGGACAGGGGCAACCTACGAGCAGTACTTC; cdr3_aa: CASSQGTGATYEQYF
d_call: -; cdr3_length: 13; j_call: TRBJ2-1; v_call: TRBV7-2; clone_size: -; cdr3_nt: TGTGCCAGCAGCCTACAGGGCTACAATGAGCAGTTCTTC; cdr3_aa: CASSLQGYNEQFF
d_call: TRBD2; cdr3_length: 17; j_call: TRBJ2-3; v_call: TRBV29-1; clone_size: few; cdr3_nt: TGCAGCGTTGAGAGTAGCGGGAAGGCCCTGGTCACAGATACGCAGTATTTT; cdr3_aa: CSVESSGKALVTDTQYF
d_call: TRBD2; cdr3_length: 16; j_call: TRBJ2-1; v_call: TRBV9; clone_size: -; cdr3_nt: TGTGCCAGCAGTATTAGCGGGTGGGGCTCCTACAATGAGCAGTTCTTC; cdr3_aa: CASSISGWGSYNEQFF
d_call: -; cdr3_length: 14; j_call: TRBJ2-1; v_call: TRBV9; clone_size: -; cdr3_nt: TGTGCCAGCAGCGTAGGCGGGACCTACAATGAGCAGTTCTTC; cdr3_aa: CASSVGGTYNEQFF
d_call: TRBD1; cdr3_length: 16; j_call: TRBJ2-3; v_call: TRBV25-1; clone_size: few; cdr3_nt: TGTGCCAGCAGTCCCACCGGACAGGGGGGCACAGATACGCAGTATTTT; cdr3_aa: CASSPTGQGGTDTQYF
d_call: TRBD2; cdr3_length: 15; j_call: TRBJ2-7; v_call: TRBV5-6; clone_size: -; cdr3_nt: TGTGCCAGCAGCTCGCGGGAGGGCCTCAAATACGAGCAGTACTTC; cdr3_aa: CASSSREGLKYEQYF
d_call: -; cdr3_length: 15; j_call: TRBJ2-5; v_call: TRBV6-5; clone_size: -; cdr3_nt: TGTGCTAGCAGTTACTCGCGCGCACAGCAAGAGACCCAGTACTTC; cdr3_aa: CASSYSRAQQETQYF
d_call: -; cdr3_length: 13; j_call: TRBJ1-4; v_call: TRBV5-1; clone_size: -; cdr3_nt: TGCGCCAGCAGTGGACAGAATAATGAAAAACTGTTTTTT; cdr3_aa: CASSGQNNEKLFF
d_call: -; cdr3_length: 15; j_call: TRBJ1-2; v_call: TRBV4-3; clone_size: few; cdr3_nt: TGCGCCAGCAGCCCAGGGGTCTCGGCCAACTATGGCTACACCTTC; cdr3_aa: CASSPGVSANYGYTF
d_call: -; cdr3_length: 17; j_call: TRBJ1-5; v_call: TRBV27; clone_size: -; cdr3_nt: TGTGCCAGCAGTTTCAGGGGAAGGGGATATAGCAATCAGCCCCAGCATTTT; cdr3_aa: CASSFRGRGYSNQPQHF
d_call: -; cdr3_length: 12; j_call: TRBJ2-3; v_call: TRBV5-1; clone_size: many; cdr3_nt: TGCGCCAGCAGCTTGGAGGCAGATACGCAGTATTTT; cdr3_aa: CASSLEADTQYF
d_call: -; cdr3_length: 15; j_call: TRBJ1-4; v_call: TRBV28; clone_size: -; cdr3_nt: TGTGCCAGCAGGGAGACAGGTCGGACTAATGAAAAACTGTTTTTT; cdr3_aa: CASRETGRTNEKLFF